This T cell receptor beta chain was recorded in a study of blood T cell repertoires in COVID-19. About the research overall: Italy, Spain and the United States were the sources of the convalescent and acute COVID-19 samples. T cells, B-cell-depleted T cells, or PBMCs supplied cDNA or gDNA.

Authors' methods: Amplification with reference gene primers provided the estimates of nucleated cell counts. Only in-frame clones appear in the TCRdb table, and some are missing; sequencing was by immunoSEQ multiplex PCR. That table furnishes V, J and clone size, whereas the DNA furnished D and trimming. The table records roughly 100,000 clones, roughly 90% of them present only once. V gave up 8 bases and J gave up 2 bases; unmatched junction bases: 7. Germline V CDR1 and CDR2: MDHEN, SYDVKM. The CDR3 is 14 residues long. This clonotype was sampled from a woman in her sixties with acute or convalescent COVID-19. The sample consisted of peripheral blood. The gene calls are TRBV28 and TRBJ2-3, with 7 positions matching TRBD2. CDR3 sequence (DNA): TGTGCCAGCGAAGAACTAGCGACCACAGATACGCAGTATTTT. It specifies CASEELATTDTQYF.